Below are 10 T cell receptor beta chains sequenced from a single sample in a study of blood T cell repertoires in COVID-19. Sequencing was performed with immunoSEQ multiplex PCR; in TCRdb, only in-frame clones are kept and a portion is missing. The table has 200,000 to 250,000 clones, around nine tenths seen once. Sequenced material: PBMCs or T cells enriched from blood (not recorded which). Every receptor here comes from a woman aged 30 to 39 who had been exposed to COVID-19.

This clone appeared a single time. The chain joins TRBV5-1 to TRBJ2-3, with D hard to call. The CDR3 covers 15 residues. V lost 3 bases and J lost 0, with 11 bases in between. Per the germline V gene, CDR1 is SGHRS and CDR2 is YFSETQ. The CDR3 region is CASSYGSLSTDTQYF. The CDR3 coding sequence is TGCGCCAGCAGCTATGGTAGCCTTAGCACAGATACGCAGTATTTT.

J is TRBJ1-6 and V is TRBV9; no definite D call. Germline assignment: CDR1 SGDLS and CDR2 YYNGEE. The CDR3 is made up of 14 amino acids. With 5 bases removed from V and 6 bases from J, the gap between germline ends came to 12 bases. CDR3 residues: CASREGSFNSPLHF. The CDR3 DNA is TGTGCCAGCAGAGAGGGCAGTTTTAATTCACCCCTCCACTTT.

This sequence joins TRBV2 and TRBJ2-6; TRBD1 matches 11 bases. The CDR3 loop spans 17 amino acids. Germline V lookup: CDR1 SNHLY, CDR2 FYNNEI. Germline trimming cut 5 bases from V and 4 bases from J; bases unmatched to any gene: 7. DNA of the CDR3: TGTGCCAGCAGTAAAGGACAGGGGGCGGGAGGGGCCAACGTCCTGACTTTC. Amino acids: CASSKGQGAGGANVLTF.

The chain uses TRBV7-8 and TRBJ2-7; D possibly corresponds to TRBD2 (5 bases). Trimming pared 2 bases from V and 6 bases from J, leaving 20 bases between. CDR1 and CDR2 (germline): SGHVS, FQNEAQ. The CDR3 runs 16 residues. The CDR3 is CASSLSPLRTSAEQYF. CDR3 coding DNA: TGTGCCAGCAGCTTAAGCCCCTTAAGGACTTCCGCCGAGCAGTACTTC.

This clone was detected only a few times. J is TRBJ1-2 and V is TRBV10-3, with 8 bases that match TRBD1. This CDR3 comprises 14 residues. Unmatched junction bases numbered 7, after V lost 6 bases and J lost 4 bases. The germline CDR1 and CDR2 sequences are ENHRY and SYGVKD. In DNA form, the CDR3 reads TGTGCCATCAGGAATCCGGACAGGGTCTATGGCTACACCTTC. Protein sequence: CAIRNPDRVYGYTF.

The chain combines TRBV9 with TRBJ1-2, with D perhaps TRBD1 (6 bases). The CDR3 covers 14 residues. Germline lookup yields CDR1 SGDLS and CDR2 YYNGEE. The ends were cut back, 4 bases at V and 3 bases at J, with 13 bases in the middle. The CDR3 nucleotides read TGTGCCAGCAGCCGTCAGGGGAGAGACTATGGCTACACCTTC. This gives the protein CASSRQGRDYGYTF.

This rearrangement joins TRBV24-1 to TRBJ1-2; D is possibly TRBD1 (5 bases). The germline V and J ends were trimmed by 4 bases and 2 bases, with 19 bases remaining between them. The germline CDR1 and CDR2 sequences are KGHDR and SFDVKD. The CDR3 is 17 residues long. The CDR3 reads CATSDATENWGNYGYTF. The CDR3 bases are TGTGCCACCAGTGACGCGACAGAAAACTGGGGAAACTATGGCTACACCTTC.

The chain has TRBV18 and TRBJ1-1; D not resolved. This CDR3 has 13 amino acids. V was shortened by 5 bases and J by 1 base, with 8 bases between the two germline ends. Germline-derived CDR1 and CDR2 are KGHSH and LQKENI. The CDR3 DNA reads as TGTGCCAGCTCATTTAGCCGGAACACTGAAGCTTTCTTT. It specifies CASSFSRNTEAFF.

The chain employs TRBV5-4 and TRBJ2-7; D possibly corresponds to TRBD2 (6 bases). The CDR3 is 14 residues long. Trimming removed 3 bases at V and 4 bases at J, with 14 bases between. Germline V gives CDR1 SGHNT, CDR2 YYREEE (reference sequence). DNA for the CDR3: TGTGCCAGCAGCTCGGGACTCCTTCAGTACGAGCAGTACTTC. Translating it yields CASSSGLLQYEQYF. The full variable domain, completed using reference TRBV5-4 and TRBJ2-7, is ETGVTQSPTHLIKTRGQQVTLRCSSQSGHNTVSWYQQALGQGPQFIFQYYREEENGRGNFPPRFSGLQFPNYSSELNVNALELDDSALYLCASSSGLLQYEQYFGPGTRLTVT.

The chain links TRBV15 to TRBJ1-6, with TRBD1 matching 7 bases. The ends lost 0 bases at V and 9 bases at J; junction bases unmatched: 2. The CDR3 contains 14 residues. CDR1 LNHNV and CDR2 YYDKDF come from the germline V gene (reference sequence). The CDR3 loop reads CATSREQGTSPLHF. CDR3 DNA: TGTGCCACCAGCAGAGAACAGGGGACTTCACCCCTCCACTTT.